The rows below give T cell receptor beta chains drawn from one sample of a study of blood T cell repertoires in COVID-19. Profiled with immunoSEQ multiplex PCR; TCRdb holds only in-frame clones, not every one. The sample holds roughly 300,000 clones, more than 75% seen once. Specimen: PBMCs or T cells enriched from blood (not recorded which). The source is a woman aged 25 to 45 who had recovered from COVID-19. CDR3s include the opening cysteine and the closing phenylalanine or tryptophan. D genes are given only for firm matches. A row's size may be missing; if present it is once, few, many or a size class.

cdr3_length clone_size j_call v_call d_call cdr3_nt cdr3_aa
14 once TRBJ1-2 TRBV6-6 . TGTGCCAGCAGTTATGCGGGGCTTGAATATGGCTACACCTTC CASSYAGLEYGYTF
14 . TRBJ1-2 TRBV27 . TGTGCCAGCAGTTTATGGGCCGCGGAGGGTGGCTACACCTTC CASSLWAAEGGYTF
15 . TRBJ1-5 TRBV6-5 TRBD1 TGTGCCAGCTCCTTCGGGACAGGGTACAATCAGCCCCAGCATTTT CASSFGTGYNQPQHF
15 . TRBJ1-4 TRBV5-8 . TGTGCCAGCCGACCCCGCGGACAGAATAATGAAAAACTGTTTTTT CASRPRGQNNEKLFF
16 . TRBJ1-6 TRBV7-2 TRBD1 TGTGCCAGCAGCTTAGCGGTCGGGACAGGCAATTCACCCCTCCACTTT CASSLAVGTGNSPLHF
17 . TRBJ1-3 TRBV5-1 . TGCGCCAGCAGCTTGGACGGCAGGGAAATGTCTGGAAACACCATATATTTT CASSLDGREMSGNTIYF
16 . TRBJ1-6 TRBV27 . TGTGCCAGCAGTTTATCGGGGGGCTCCTATAATTCACCCCTCCACTTT CASSLSGGSYNSPLHF
11 . TRBJ2-7 TRBV28 TRBD2 TGTGCCAGCACCTGGGGGGGGGAGCAGTACTTC CASTWGGEQYF
15 . TRBJ1-4 TRBV7-8 TRBD1 TGTGCCAGCAGCTTAGATGGGACAGTGGATGAAAAACTGTTTTTT CASSLDGTVDEKLFF
11 . TRBJ2-7 TRBV29-1 TRBD1 TGCAGCGTGCAGGGGGATTACGAGCAGTACTTC CSVQGDYEQYF
15 . TRBJ2-2 TRBV29-1 TRBD1 TGCAGCGTTGGACAGGGGGCGAGGGAGACCGGGGAGCTGTTTTTT CSVGQGARETGELFF
16 . TRBJ2-1 TRBV4-1 TRBD1 TGCGCCAGCAGCCAAGAGTGGCCAGGGGGATCTTATGAGCAGTTCTTC CASSQEWPGGSYEQFF
15 . TRBJ1-2 TRBV19 . TGTGCCAGTAGTTCGGAGACAGGTTTCTACTATGGCTACACCTTC CASSSETGFYYGYTF